This passage covers 13 T cell receptor beta chains from one sample sequenced in a study of blood T cell repertoires in COVID-19 (dated by TCRdb to about 2020). The library was built by means of the immunoSEQ multiplex PCR assay. Sourced from immuneACCESS, this table was stored by TCRdb with only in-frame sequences that have V and J called. A share of the clones is absent; for the studies checked, an unresolved V gene accounts for under half, and the remainder has no known explanation. Here the sample has approximately 190,000 clones; approximately 79% occur a single time. The top ten hold roughly an eighth of the sample. The sequenced material came from peripheral blood. Receptors were obtained from a man between 25 and 39 years old with active or convalescent COVID-19.

V and J are TRBV27 and TRBJ2-2; 8 positions match TRBD2. The junction had 7 bases not matched to a gene; V was cut back by 4 bases and J by 6 bases. Germline V lookup: CDR1 MNHEY, CDR2 SMNVEV (reference sequence). The CDR3 is made up of 15 amino acids. For the CDR3, the DNA is TGTGCCAGCAGTTATAATACGGGGGGGTCCGGGGAGCTGTTTTTT. Protein sequence: CASSYNTGGSGELFF.

The rearrangement joins TRBV30 to TRBJ2-7; weak D call: TRBD2 (6 bases). Germline CDR1 GTSNPN, CDR2 SVGIG (reference sequence). The germline V and J ends were trimmed by 0 bases and 13 bases, with 13 bases remaining between them. CDR3 length: 11 amino acids. The CDR3 DNA follows: TGTGCCTGGAGTGTACTAGCCTACTATTACTTC. Its protein product is CAWSVLAYYYF.

This CDR3 reads CASSRRGEQAGNTIYF. CDR3 nucleotides: TGTGCCAGCAGCCGCCGGGGAGAACAAGCTGGAAACACCATATATTTT. The rearrangement links TRBV11-3 to TRBJ1-3; D remains ambiguous. The CDR3 spans 16 residues. V lost 5 bases and J 2 bases, leaving 16 bases between the germline ends. The germline gives CDR1 SGHNT, CDR2 YENEEA. Complete variable domain (other parts from reference TRBV11-3 and TRBJ1-3): EAGVVQSPRYKIIEKKQPVAFWCNPISGHNTLYWYLQNLGQGPELLIRYENEEAVDDSQLPKDRFSAERLKGVDSTLKIQPAELGDSAVYLCASSRRGEQAGNTIYFGEGSWLTVV.

The chain employs TRBV19 and TRBJ1-1; TRBD1 matches at 8 bases. In germline, CDR1 is LNHDA, CDR2 SQIVND (reference sequence). Trimming at V came to 2 bases and at J to 5 bases, leaving 7 bases not matched to a gene. The CDR3 loop spans 15 amino acids. The CDR3 DNA reads as TGTGCCAGTAGTATACAGGGGGCCCCACGGACTGAAGCTTTCTTT. It encodes CASSIQGAPRTEAFF.

The genes are TRBV5-5 and TRBJ2-2, with 9 bases fitting TRBD1. The CDR3 runs 16 residues. The V gene's germline CDR1 is SGHKS and CDR2 YYEKEE (reference sequence). Trimming removed 1 base from V and 1 base from J; junction bases left unmatched: 2. CDR3 region: CASSLWGQGNTGELFF. The CDR3 DNA reads as TGTGCCAGCAGCTTGTGGGGACAGGGGAACACCGGGGAGCTGTTTTTT.

The genes are TRBV5-6 and TRBJ2-4; perhaps TRBD2 as D (5 bases). Germline assignment: CDR1 SGHDT and CDR2 YYEEEE. V lost 4 bases, J lost 0 bases, and 17 bases lay in between. This CDR3 region has 17 residues. The CDR3 loop is CASSLGGSKLAKNIQYF. The CDR3 DNA reads TGTGCCAGCAGCCTCGGCGGGTCCAAACTAGCCAAAAACATTCAGTACTTC.

This clone was seen a handful of times. V is TRBV27 and J is TRBJ2-1; 7 bases are a match to TRBD1. Germline values: CDR1 MNHEY, CDR2 SMNVEV (reference sequence). The CDR3 contains 14 residues. Germline trimming cut 8 bases from V and 6 bases from J; bases unmatched to any gene: 10. CDR3 sequence (DNA): TGTGCCAGCGGAGTACAGGGGACCCCCAATGAGCAGTTCTTC. Encoded protein: CASGVQGTPNEQFF.

The chain is built from TRBV13 and TRBJ1-4; 8 bases agree with TRBD1. V lost 0 bases, J lost 8 bases, and 14 bases stayed unmatched. CDR3 length equals 18 residues. Germline V gene sequence: CDR1 PRHDT, CDR2 FYEKMQ (reference sequence). The CDR3: CASSLGPGRGTGYEKLFF. The CDR3 nucleotides are TGTGCCAGCAGCTTAGGACCGGGAAGGGGGACAGGCTACGAAAAACTGTTTTTT.

This CDR3 reads CATSEGTGGYNEQFF. CDR3 sequence (DNA): TGTGCCACCAGTGAGGGGACAGGGGGCTATAATGAGCAGTTCTTC. The chain combines TRBV24-1 with TRBJ2-1; 12 nucleotides line up with TRBD1. CDR3 length equals 15 residues. V gave up 4 bases and J gave up 7 bases; unmatched junction bases: 4. Germline CDR1 is KGHDR and CDR2 is SFDVKD.

The chain carries TRBV4-3 and TRBJ1-4; 7 bases line up with TRBD1. Looked up from germline, CDR1 is LGHNA and CDR2 is YSLEER. V shed 0 bases, J shed 8 bases, and the junction held 9 bases outside the gene matches. The CDR3 runs to 16 residues. CDR3: CASSQEGTGVGEKLFF. CDR3 in DNA: TGCGCCAGCAGCCAAGAAGGAACAGGGGTTGGCGAAAAACTGTTTTTT.

This chain connects TRBV19 to TRBJ1-4, with D maybe TRBD1 (6 bases). Germline-derived CDR1 and CDR2 are LNHDA and SQIVND (reference sequence). The CDR3 is 11 amino acids. The CDR3 DNA follows: TGTGCGACAGGAACTAATGAAAAACTGTTTTTT. It codes for CATGTNEKLFF.

V gene TRBV7-3 combines with J gene TRBJ2-5; D gene uncertain. Trimming cost V 2 bases and J 0 bases, with 4 bases left between them. Germline CDR1 is SGHTA and CDR2 is FQGTGA. CDR3 size: 13 residues. CDR3 protein: CASSLQYQETQYF. The CDR3 DNA reads TGTGCCAGCAGCTTACAGTACCAAGAGACCCAGTACTTC.

The rearrangement uses TRBV5-1 and TRBJ1-6, with 9 positions matching TRBD1. The CDR3 sequence is 15 residues long. Trimming took 0 bases from V and 8 from J; bases not matched to a gene: 3. Germline loops: CDR1 SGHRS, CDR2 YFSETQ. For the CDR3, the DNA is TGCGCCAGCAGCTTGGGACAGGGGGGTCATTCACCCCTCCACTTT. It yields the protein CASSLGQGGHSPLHF.